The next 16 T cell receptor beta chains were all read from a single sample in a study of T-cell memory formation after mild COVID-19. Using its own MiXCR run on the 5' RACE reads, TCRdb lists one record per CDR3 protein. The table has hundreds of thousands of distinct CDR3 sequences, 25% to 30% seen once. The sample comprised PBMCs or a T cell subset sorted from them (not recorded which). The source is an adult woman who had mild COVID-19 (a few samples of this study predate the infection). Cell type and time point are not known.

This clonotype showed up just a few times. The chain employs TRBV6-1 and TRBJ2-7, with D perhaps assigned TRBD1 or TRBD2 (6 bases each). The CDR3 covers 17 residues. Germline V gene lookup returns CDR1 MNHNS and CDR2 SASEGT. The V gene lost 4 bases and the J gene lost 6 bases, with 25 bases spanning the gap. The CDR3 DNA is TGTGCCAGCAGTGCGATTCCGGGCAGGGGTAGCGGCATCGAGCAGTACTTC. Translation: CASSAIPGRGSGIEQYF.

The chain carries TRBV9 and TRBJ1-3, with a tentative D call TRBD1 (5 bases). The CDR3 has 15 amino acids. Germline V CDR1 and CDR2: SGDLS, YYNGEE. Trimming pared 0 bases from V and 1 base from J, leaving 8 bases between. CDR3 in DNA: TGTGCCAGCAGCGTAGACCCAGGGTCTGGAAACACCATATATTTT. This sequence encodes CASSVDPGSGNTIYF.

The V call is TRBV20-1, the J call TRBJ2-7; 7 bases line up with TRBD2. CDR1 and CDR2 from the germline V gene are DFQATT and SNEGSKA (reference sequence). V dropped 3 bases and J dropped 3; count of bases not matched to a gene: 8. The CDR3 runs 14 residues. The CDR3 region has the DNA TGCAGTGCTAGCTCCGGGACTACTTTCTACGAGCAGTACTTC. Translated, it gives CSASSGTTFYEQYF.

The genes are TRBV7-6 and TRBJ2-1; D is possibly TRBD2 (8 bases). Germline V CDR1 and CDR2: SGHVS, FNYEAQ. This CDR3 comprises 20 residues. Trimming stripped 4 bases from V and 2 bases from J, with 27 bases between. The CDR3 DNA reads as TGTGCCAGCAGCTCCCCCAGGGGGGCGGGGGGACTAGGGGCCTACAATGAGCAGTTCTTC. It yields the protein CASSSPRGAGGLGAYNEQFF.

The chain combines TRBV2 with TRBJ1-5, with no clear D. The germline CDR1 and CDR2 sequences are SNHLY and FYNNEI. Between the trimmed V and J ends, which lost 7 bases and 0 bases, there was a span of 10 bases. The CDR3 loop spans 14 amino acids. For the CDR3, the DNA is TGTGCCAGCATGCCGAAATATAGCAATCAGCCCCAGCATTTT. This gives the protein CASMPKYSNQPQHF.

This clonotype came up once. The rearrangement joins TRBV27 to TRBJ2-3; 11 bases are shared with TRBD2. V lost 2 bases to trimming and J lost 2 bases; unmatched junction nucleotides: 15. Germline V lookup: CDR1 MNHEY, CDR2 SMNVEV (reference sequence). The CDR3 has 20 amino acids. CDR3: CASSLRVFVAGGPVTDTQYF. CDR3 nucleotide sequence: TGTGCCAGCAGTTTAAGGGTTTTCGTAGCGGGAGGGCCTGTCACAGATACGCAGTATTTT.

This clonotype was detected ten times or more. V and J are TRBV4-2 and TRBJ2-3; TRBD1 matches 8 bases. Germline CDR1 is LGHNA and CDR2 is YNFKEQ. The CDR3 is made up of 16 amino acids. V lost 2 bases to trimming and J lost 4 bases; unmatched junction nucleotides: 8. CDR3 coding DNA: TGTGCCAGCAGCCAAAAGCTACAGGGGGACGCAGATACGCAGTATTTT. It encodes CASSQKLQGDADTQYF.

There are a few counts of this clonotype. Here the CDR3 reads CASSVDSGISYNEQFF. CDR3 DNA sequence: TGTGCCAGCAGCGTAGACAGCGGGATCTCCTACAATGAGCAGTTCTTC. This sequence joins TRBV9 and TRBJ2-1; TRBD2 agrees at 7 bases. Germline lookup yields CDR1 SGDLS and CDR2 YYNGEE. The CDR3 extends over 16 amino acids. V dropped 0 bases and J dropped 0; count of bases not matched to a gene: 3.

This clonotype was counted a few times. Here the CDR3 reads CATSDTLAGGLNEQFF. CDR3 nucleotide sequence: TGTGCCACCAGTGATACTCTAGCGGGAGGGCTCAATGAGCAGTTCTTC. The V gene is TRBV24-1, the J gene TRBJ2-1; TRBD2 matches at 12 bases. The CDR3 sequence is 16 residues long. V lost 3 bases, J lost 6 bases, and 5 bases stayed unmatched. From germline, CDR1 is KGHDR and CDR2 SFDVKD.

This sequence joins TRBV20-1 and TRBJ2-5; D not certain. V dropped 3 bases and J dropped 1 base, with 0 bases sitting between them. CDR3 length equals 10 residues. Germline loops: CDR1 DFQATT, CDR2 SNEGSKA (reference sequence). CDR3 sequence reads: CSASQETQYF. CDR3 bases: TGCAGTGCTAGCCAAGAGACCCAGTACTTC.

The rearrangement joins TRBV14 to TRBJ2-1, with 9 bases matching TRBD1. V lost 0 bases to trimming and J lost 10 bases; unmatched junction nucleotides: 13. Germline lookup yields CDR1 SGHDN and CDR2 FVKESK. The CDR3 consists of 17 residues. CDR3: CASSQDRPSTGGREQFF. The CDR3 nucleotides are TGTGCCAGCAGCCAAGACCGACCATCGACAGGGGGTCGGGAGCAGTTCTTC. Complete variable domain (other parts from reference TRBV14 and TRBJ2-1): EAGVTQFPSHSVIEKGQTVTLRCDPISGHDNLYWYRRVMGKEIKFLLHFVKESKQDESGMPNNRFLAERTGGTYSTLKVQPAELEDSGVYFCASSQDRPSTGGREQFFGPGTRLTVL.

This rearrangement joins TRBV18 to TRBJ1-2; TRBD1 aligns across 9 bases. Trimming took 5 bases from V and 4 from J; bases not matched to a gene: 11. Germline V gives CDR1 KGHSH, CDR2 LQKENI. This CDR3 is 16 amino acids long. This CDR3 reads CASSTTPGQGGYGYTF. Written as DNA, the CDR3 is TGTGCCAGCTCAACAACACCGGGACAGGGTGGCTATGGCTACACCTTC.

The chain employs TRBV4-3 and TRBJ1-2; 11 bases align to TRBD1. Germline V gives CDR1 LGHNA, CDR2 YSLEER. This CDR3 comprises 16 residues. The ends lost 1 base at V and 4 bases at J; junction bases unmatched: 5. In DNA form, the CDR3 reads TGCGCCAGCAGCCAAGGGACAGGGGGCGTCGGCTATGGCTACACCTTC. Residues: CASSQGTGGVGYGYTF.

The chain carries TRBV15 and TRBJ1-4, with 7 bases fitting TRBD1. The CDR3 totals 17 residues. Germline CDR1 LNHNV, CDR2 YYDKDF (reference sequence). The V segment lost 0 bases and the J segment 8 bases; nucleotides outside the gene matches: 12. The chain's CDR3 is CATSRDRGQSTEEKLFF. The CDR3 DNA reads TGTGCCACCAGCAGAGATAGGGGACAGTCGACGGAAGAAAAACTGTTTTTT. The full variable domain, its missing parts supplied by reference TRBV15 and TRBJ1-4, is DAMVIQNPRYQVTQFGKPVTLSCSQTLNHNVMYWYQQKSSQAPKLLFHYYDKDFNNEADTPDNFQSRRPNTSFCFLDIRSPGLGDTAMYLCATSRDRGQSTEEKLFFGSGTQLSVL.

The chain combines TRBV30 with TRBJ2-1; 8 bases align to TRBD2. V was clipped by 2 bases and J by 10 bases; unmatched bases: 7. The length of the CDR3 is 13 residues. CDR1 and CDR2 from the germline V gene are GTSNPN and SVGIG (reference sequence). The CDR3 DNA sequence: TGTGCCTGGAGTCGGGCGGGAGGTGGGGAGCAGTTCTTC. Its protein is CAWSRAGGGEQFF.

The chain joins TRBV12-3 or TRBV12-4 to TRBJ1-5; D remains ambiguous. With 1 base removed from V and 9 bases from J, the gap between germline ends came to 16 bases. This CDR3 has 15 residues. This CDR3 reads CASSLGTPGKVPQHF. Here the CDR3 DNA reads TGTGCCAGCAGTTTAGGGACCCCGGGGAAAGTGCCCCAGCATTTT.